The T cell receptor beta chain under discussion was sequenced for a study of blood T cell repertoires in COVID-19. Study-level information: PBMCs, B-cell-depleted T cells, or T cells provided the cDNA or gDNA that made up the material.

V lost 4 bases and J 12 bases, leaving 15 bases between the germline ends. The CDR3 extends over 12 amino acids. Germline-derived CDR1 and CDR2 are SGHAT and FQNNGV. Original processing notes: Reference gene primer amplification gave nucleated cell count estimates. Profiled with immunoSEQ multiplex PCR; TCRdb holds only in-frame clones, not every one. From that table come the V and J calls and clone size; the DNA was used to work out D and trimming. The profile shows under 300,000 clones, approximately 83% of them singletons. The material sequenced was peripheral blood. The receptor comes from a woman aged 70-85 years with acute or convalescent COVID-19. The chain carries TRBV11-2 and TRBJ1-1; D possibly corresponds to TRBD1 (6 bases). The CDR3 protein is CASSSPGARPFF. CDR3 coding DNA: TGTGCCAGCAGCTCCCCAGGGGCGAGGCCTTTCTTT.